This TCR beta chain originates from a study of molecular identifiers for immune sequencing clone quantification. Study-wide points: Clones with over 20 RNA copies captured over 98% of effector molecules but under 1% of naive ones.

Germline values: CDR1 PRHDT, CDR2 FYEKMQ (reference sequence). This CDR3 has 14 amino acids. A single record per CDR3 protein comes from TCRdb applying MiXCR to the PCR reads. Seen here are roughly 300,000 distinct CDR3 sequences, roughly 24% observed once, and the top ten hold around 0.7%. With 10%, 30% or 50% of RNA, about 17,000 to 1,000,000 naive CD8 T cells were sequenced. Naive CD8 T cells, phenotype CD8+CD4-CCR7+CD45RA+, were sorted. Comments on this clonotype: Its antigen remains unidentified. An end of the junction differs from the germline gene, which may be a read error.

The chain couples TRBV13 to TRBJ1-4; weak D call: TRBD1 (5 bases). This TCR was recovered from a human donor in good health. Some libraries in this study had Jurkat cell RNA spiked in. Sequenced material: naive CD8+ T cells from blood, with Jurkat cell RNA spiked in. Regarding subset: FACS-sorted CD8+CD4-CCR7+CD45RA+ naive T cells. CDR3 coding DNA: TGTGCCAGCGGCTTAGCCCAGGGTGGTGAAAAACTGTTTTTT. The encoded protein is CASGLAQGGEKLFF.